This T cell receptor beta chain is from a study of shared clonotypes between healthy human individuals. Findings and caveats of the study: Generally, estimated richness proved larger in naive subsets than it did in memory subsets.

With 4 bases removed from V and 0 bases from J, the gap between germline ends came to 6 bases. Germline CDR1 and CDR2: SEHNR and FQNEAQ (reference sequence). This CDR3 is 13 amino acids long. On this clone: Its antigen remains unidentified.

Sorted subsets were amplified in replicate PCRs using approximately 0.2 ug DNA, roughly 30,000 T cell genomes. The repertoire was sequenced with immunoSEQ multiplex PCR; TCRdb's copy has only in-frame clones and lacks some. Of around 1.4 million clones in the sample, about 98.5% were seen once. Everyone who donated was a Caucasian adult who lived in Nashville, Tennessee. Sequencing was done on a sample of naive CD4+ T cells sorted from blood. Sample subset: CD45RA+ positively selected. This sequence joins TRBV7-9 and TRBJ1-1; D is ambiguous. This clonotype was sampled from a man in his thirties or forties in good health. CDR3 coding DNA: TGTGCCAGCAGCTCAGACATGAACACTGAAGCTTTCTTT. It yields the protein CASSSDMNTEAFF.